The source of this T cell receptor beta chain is a study of tumor-infiltrating lymphocytes in primary liver carcinoma. The researchers produced TCR beta cDNA from approximately 550 ng total RNA with a constant-region primer. Libraries of TCR beta came from three nested multiplex PCR rounds with slightly modified ARM-PCR. TCRdb re-called the multiplex PCR reads through MiXCR, storing one row per CDR3 protein. The sample lists about 350,000 distinct CDR3 sequences, less than 70% seen once, with 5.5% to 7% in the top ten. For blood RNA, unsorted whole blood served as the source, and germline DNA was extracted too. Details on this clonotype: At one boundary the junction diverges from the germline segment, which might be a read error.

This sequence was found in a man in his forties or fifties with primary liver carcinoma and hepatitis B virus infection. The specimen was peripheral blood.

Written as DNA, the CDR3 is TGCAGCGTTGCTCTAGCGGAAGGAAGCTCCCACAATGAGCAGTTCTTC. Its protein is CSVALAEGSSHNEQFF. This chain connects TRBV29-1 to TRBJ2-1, with TRBD2 identical over 7 bases. The CDR3 consists of 16 residues. CDR1 and CDR2 from the germline V gene are SQVTM and ANQGSEA.